This TCR beta chain derives from a study of blood T cell repertoires in COVID-19. Study information: PBMCs, B-cell-depleted T cells, or T cells provided the cDNA or gDNA that made up the material.

TCRdb's table, derived via immunoSEQ multiplex PCR, lists solely in-frame clones and lacks some. The table records roughly 41,000 clones, about 90% of them present only once. The CDR3 covers 16 residues. V was pared by 2 bases and J by 0 bases, with 5 bases of the junction left unmatched. CDR1 is SGHDT and CDR2 is YYEEEE in the germline V gene. The sequenced material came from peripheral blood. This sequence originates from a human donor in a cohort sampled during active COVID-19. The V gene is TRBV5-6, the J gene TRBJ2-3; TRBD1 aligns across 8 bases. CDR3 in amino acids: CASSLVGQASTDTQYF. As DNA, the CDR3 is TGTGCCAGCAGCTTAGTGGGACAGGCGAGCACAGATACGCAGTATTTT.